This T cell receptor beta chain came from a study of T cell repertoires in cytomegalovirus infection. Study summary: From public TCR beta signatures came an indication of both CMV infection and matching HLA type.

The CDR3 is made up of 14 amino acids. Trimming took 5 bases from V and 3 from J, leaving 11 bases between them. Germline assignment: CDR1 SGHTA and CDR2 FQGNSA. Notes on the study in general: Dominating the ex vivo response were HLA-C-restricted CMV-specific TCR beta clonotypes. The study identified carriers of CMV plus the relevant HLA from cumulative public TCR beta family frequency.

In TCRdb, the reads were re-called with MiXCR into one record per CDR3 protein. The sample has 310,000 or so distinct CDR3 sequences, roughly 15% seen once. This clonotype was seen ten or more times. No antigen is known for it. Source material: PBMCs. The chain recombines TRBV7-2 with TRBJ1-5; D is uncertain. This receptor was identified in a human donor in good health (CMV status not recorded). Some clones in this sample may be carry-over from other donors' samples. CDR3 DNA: TGTGCCAGCAGCCTTGGGAGTAACAATCAGCCCCAGCATTTT. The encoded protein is CASSLGSNNQPQHF.